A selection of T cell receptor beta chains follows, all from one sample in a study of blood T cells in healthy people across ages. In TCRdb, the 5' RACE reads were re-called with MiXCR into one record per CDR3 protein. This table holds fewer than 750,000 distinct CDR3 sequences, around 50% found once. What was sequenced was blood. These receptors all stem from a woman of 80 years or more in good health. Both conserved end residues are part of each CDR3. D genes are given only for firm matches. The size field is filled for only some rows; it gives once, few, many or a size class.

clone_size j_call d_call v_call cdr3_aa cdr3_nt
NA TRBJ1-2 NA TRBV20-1 CSARDSGTSDYGYTF TGCAGTGCTAGAGATTCCGGGACCAGTGACTATGGCTACACCTTC
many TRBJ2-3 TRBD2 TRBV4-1 CASSQEPSGSDTQYF TGCGCCAGCAGCCAAGAACCCAGCGGGAGCGATACGCAGTATTTT
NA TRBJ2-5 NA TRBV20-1 CSAPDPLTQYF TGCAGTGCTCCCGACCCATTAACCCAGTACTTC
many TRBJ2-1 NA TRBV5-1 CASSLRVEQFF TGCGCCAGCAGCTTAAGAGTGGAGCAGTTCTTC
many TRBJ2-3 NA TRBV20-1 CSASQRAILSDTQYF TGCAGTGCTAGTCAGAGGGCAATCCTATCGGATACGCAGTATTTT
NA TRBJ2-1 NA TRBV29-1 CSVESDRMTYNEQFF TGCAGCGTTGAATCAGACCGGATGACCTACAATGAGCAGTTCTTC
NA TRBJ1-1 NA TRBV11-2 CASSPSLLWGNTEAFF TGTGCCAGCAGCCCCAGCCTATTGTGGGGAAACACTGAAGCTTTCTTT
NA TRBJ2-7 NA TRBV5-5 CASSLKGLWQSTYEQYF TGTGCCAGCAGCTTGAAGGGCTTATGGCAGTCCACCTACGAGCAGTACTTC
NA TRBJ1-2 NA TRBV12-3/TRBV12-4 CASNRDGGPGGYTF TGTGCCAGCAATCGTGACGGGGGGCCGGGTGGCTACACCTTC
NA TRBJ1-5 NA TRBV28 CASRGTRNQPQHF TGTGCCAGTAGGGGCACCCGCAATCAGCCCCAGCATTTT
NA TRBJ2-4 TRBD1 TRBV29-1 CSVGTDRLAKNIQYF TGCAGCGTTGGGACGGACAGGCTAGCCAAAAACATTCAGTACTTC
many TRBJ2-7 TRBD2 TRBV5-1 CASSLASGSRYEQYF TGCGCCAGCAGCTTAGCTAGCGGGAGTCGTTACGAGCAGTACTTC
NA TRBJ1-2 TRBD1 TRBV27 CASSPRPDRVGYGYTF TGCGCCAGCAGTCCGCGACCGGACAGGGTTGGCTATGGCTACACCTTC
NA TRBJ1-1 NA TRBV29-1 CSVGPPNTEAFF TGCAGCGTTGGGCCACCAAACACTGAAGCTTTCTTT
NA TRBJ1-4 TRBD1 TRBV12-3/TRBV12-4 CATAKPGQGREKLFF TGTGCCACCGCGAAACCTGGACAGGGAAGGGAAAAACTGTTTTTT
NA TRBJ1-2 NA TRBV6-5 CASSYFAGGNGYTF TGTGCCAGCAGTTATTTTGCGGGAGGTAATGGCTACACCTTC